The text below deals with one TCR beta chain. The data were obtained in a study of blood T cell repertoires in COVID-19. Background on the study: Spain, Italy and the United States supplied samples that represented acute and convalescent COVID-19.

Data came from immunoSEQ multiplex PCR; TCRdb stores just in-frame clones and leaves some out. This table holds tens of thousands of clones, around 88% found once. J gave up 7 bases and V 1 base, and 7 bases lay outside the gene matches. The CDR3 is 15 amino acids. Per germline, CDR1 MGHRA and CDR2 YSYEKL. Sequences were obtained from peripheral blood. V gene TRBV4-1 combines with J gene TRBJ1-2, with 9 bases aligning to TRBD1. This clonotype was obtained from an elderly woman with active or convalescent COVID-19. CDR3 protein: CASSQGIDRGAGYTF. The CDR3 nucleotides are TGCGCCAGCAGCCAAGGCATAGACAGGGGGGCTGGCTACACCTTC.